Listed here are 21 T cell receptor beta chains from one sample, sequenced in a study of CD8+CD57+ T cells in acquired aplastic anemia. Genomic DNA, serving as template, underwent TCR beta VDJ and CDR3 profiling. Each CDR3 protein is one row after TCRdb ran MiXCR on the reads. Here the sample spans approximately 200,000 distinct CDR3 sequences, around 60% being singletons. The sequenced sample consisted of sorted CD4+, CD8+, or CD8+CD57+ T cells (not recorded which) from PBMCs. Receptors were obtained from a human donor in good health.

The CDR3, as DNA: TGTGCCAGCAGCTCAGCCGGACCGAACTATGGCTACACCTTC. Protein product: CASSSAGPNYGYTF. This sequence joins TRBV5-4 and TRBJ1-2; D is unclear. V dropped 3 bases and J dropped 2 bases, with 11 bases sitting between them. Germline CDR1 and CDR2: SGHNT and YYREEE (reference sequence). The CDR3 length is 14 residues.

J is TRBJ1-1 and V is TRBV29-1; the D is unclear. Trimming removed 2 bases at V and 1 base at J, with 2 bases between. From germline, CDR1 is SQVTM and CDR2 ANQGSEA. This CDR3 region has 11 residues. Here the CDR3 DNA reads TGCAGCGTTGAATCGAACACTGAAGCTTTCTTT. It specifies CSVESNTEAFF. The full variable domain, with the rest looked up from reference TRBV29-1 and TRBJ1-1, is SAVISQKPSRDICQRGTSLTIQCQVDSQVTMMFWYRQQPGQSLTLIATANQGSEATYESGFVIDKFPISRPNLTFSTLTVSNMSPEDSSIYLCSVESNTEAFFGQGTRLTVV.

In its sample, this clonotype was seen many times. The chain carries TRBV7-8 and TRBJ2-2; D gene uncertain. This CDR3 has 14 amino acids. Trimming shortened V by 5 bases and J by 2 bases, and 9 bases separated the two germline ends. Germline CDR1 SGHVS, CDR2 FQNEAQ. CDR3 loop: CASSEKVNTGELFF. The CDR3 nucleotides read TGTGCCAGCAGCGAAAAGGTTAACACCGGGGAGCTGTTTTTT.

CDR3 sequence reads: CASSLHKGSGANVLTF. The CDR3 DNA sequence: TGTGCCAGCAGTTTACACAAGGGATCTGGGGCCAACGTCCTGACTTTC. The J gene is TRBJ2-6, the V gene TRBV12-3 or TRBV12-4; no clear D gene. CDR3 length equals 16 residues. Trimming cost V 2 bases and J 1 base, with 9 bases left between them.

The chain employs TRBV6-5 and TRBJ1-5; 7 bases are shared with TRBD1. Germline V CDR1 and CDR2: MNHEY, SVGAGI. V trimming: 5 bases; J trimming: 5 bases; junction bases outside the gene matches: 6. CDR3 size: 14 residues. CDR3 bases: TGTGCCAGCAGTATACAGGGGATTGATCAGCCCCAGCATTTT. It codes for CASSIQGIDQPQHF.

This clonotype showed up just once. This chain connects TRBV24-1 to TRBJ2-5, with TRBD2 identical over 13 bases. The trim removed 7 bases at V and 5 bases at J, leaving 6 bases unmatched. The germline CDR1 and CDR2 sequences are KGHDR and SFDVKD. The CDR3 consists of 15 residues. Here the CDR3 reads CATRDPTSGGETQYF. In nucleotides, the CDR3 is TGTGCCACCAGGGATCCGACTAGCGGGGGGGAGACCCAGTACTTC.

The V and J genes are TRBV29-1 and TRBJ2-2; 7 bases are a match to TRBD1. Germline CDR1 is SQVTM and CDR2 is ANQGSEA. The CDR3 totals 15 residues. The junction had 7 bases not matched to a gene; V was cut back by 6 bases and J by 0 bases. CDR3 coding DNA: TGCAGCGTCAGCCGGACAGGACCGAACACCGGGGAGCTGTTTTTT. Translation gives CSVSRTGPNTGELFF.

This rearrangement joins TRBV7-8 to TRBJ1-6, with TRBD1 matching over 9 bases. The CDR3 sequence is 16 residues long. With V trimmed by 1 base and J by 11 bases, 9 bases remained unmatched. CDR1 SGHVS and CDR2 FQNEAQ come from the germline V gene. CDR3 nucleotides: TGTGCCAGCAGCTTAGTTGGGACAGGGTTGAATCCACCCCTCCACTTT. Translation: CASSLVGTGLNPPLHF.

J is TRBJ2-3 and V is TRBV20-1, with D unresolved. V was cut by 4 bases and J by 3 bases, with 5 bases left in between. CDR1 DFQATT and CDR2 SNEGSKA come from the germline V gene (reference sequence). This CDR3 region has 11 residues. CDR3 amino acids: CSAKVTDTQYF. The CDR3 coding sequence is TGCAGTGCTAAGGTAACAGATACGCAGTATTTT.

The CDR3: CATSDPGGTGQQETQYF. CDR3 bases: TGTGCCACCAGTGATCCCGGCGGGACAGGCCAACAAGAGACCCAGTACTTC. This chain connects TRBV24-1 to TRBJ2-5; 8 nucleotides line up with TRBD1. In germline, CDR1 is KGHDR, CDR2 SFDVKD. The CDR3 totals 17 residues. The V and J ends lost 3 bases and 2 bases, in that order; junction bases with no gene match: 10.

This clonotype occurred many times. This chain joins TRBV19 and TRBJ2-1; 10 nucleotides agree with TRBD1. Germline CDR1 LNHDA, CDR2 SQIVND (reference sequence). V lost 3 bases and J lost 7; bases outside the gene matches: 6. The CDR3 spans 15 residues. For the CDR3, the DNA is TGTGCCAGTAGTATTGGGAGGACAGGGGGAAATGAGCAGTTCTTC. It yields the protein CASSIGRTGGNEQFF. Full variable domain (rest looked up from reference TRBV19 and TRBJ2-1): DGGITQSPKYLFRKEGQNVTLSCEQNLNHDAMYWYRQDPGQGLRLIYYSQIVNDFQKGDIAEGYSVSREKKESFPLTVTSAQKNPTAFYLCASSIGRTGGNEQFFGPGTRLTVL.

This clonotype has a count of ten or more. The CDR3 does not close with the conserved phenylalanine or tryptophan, likely indicating a read error. The J gene is TRBJ2-1, the V gene TRBV9; no reliable D call. Looked up from germline, CDR1 is SGDLS and CDR2 is YYNGEE. Trimming took 3 bases from V and 8 from J, leaving 12 bases between them. This CDR3 contains 13 residues. The CDR3, as DNA: TGTGCCAGCAGCGGAGATAGGGTCCATGAGCAGTTCCTC. Translated, it gives CASSGDRVHEQFL.

A note on this clonotype: The junction departs from the called germline gene at one end, perhaps through a read error. This chain joins TRBV5-5 and TRBJ1-1; D call uncertain. The CDR3 totals 13 residues. Germline lookup yields CDR1 SGHKS and CDR2 YYEKEE (reference sequence). CDR3 sequence reads: CASSLGYNNEAFF. CDR3 sequence (DNA): TGTGCCAGCAGCCTGGGATACAACAATGAAGCTTTCTTT.

The rearrangement uses TRBV27 and TRBJ1-5; D uncertain. The V end was cut by 0 bases, the J end by 2 bases, with 14 bases between. Germline V gives CDR1 MNHEY, CDR2 SMNVEV (reference sequence). The CDR3 is 17 amino acids. The CDR3 sequence is CASSLSGLAGRNQPQHF. The DNA for the CDR3 is TGTGCCAGCAGTTTATCGGGTTTGGCAGGACGCAATCAGCCCCAGCATTTT.

A note on this clonotype: Given a much more abundant clone one base away, this may be a read error. V usage is TRBV27 and J usage is TRBJ2-1; D call uncertain. From germline, CDR1 is MNHEY and CDR2 SMNVEV (reference sequence). Trimming removed 0 bases from V and 10 bases from J, with 16 bases in between. The CDR3 spans 15 residues. This chain's CDR3 is CASSLSGNNAHEQFF. Here the CDR3 DNA reads TGTGCCAGCAGTTTATCAGGGAATAACGCTCACGAGCAGTTCTTC.

In its sample, this clonotype was seen once. J is TRBJ2-7 and V is TRBV4-1; D is unresolved. The CDR3 spans 14 residues. The germline V gene encodes CDR1 MGHRA and CDR2 YSYEKL. With 3 bases removed from V and 7 bases from J, the gap between germline ends came to 16 bases. CDR3 in amino acids: CASSHASNGQEQYF. CDR3 nucleotides: TGCGCCAGCAGCCATGCCTCGAATGGGCAAGAGCAGTACTTC.

This clonotype was picked up a small number of times. This rearrangement joins TRBV24-1 to TRBJ2-7; D may be TRBD2 (7 bases). Germline CDR1 is KGHDR and CDR2 is SFDVKD. Between the trimmed V and J ends, which lost 3 bases and 7 bases, there was a span of 12 bases. The CDR3 extends over 13 amino acids. For the CDR3, the DNA is TGTGCCACCAGTGATATCGGGGGGCATGAGCAGTACTTC. Protein sequence: CATSDIGGHEQYF.

The V gene is TRBV5-1, the J gene TRBJ2-2; TRBD1 matches 7 bases. The CDR3 has 14 residues. Germline CDR1 and CDR2: SGHRS and YFSETQ. Trimming took 1 base from V and 4 from J; bases not matched to a gene: 1. The CDR3 DNA is TGCGCCAGCAGCTTGTCAGGGGGCACCGGGGAGCTGTTTTTT. Translation gives CASSLSGGTGELFF.

This clonotype was recorded many times. The rearrangement links TRBV20-1 to TRBJ2-3, with D tentatively TRBD2 (6 bases). The germline V gene has CDR1 DFQATT and CDR2 SNEGSKA (reference sequence). The length of the CDR3 is 14 residues. V dropped 6 bases and J dropped 6 bases, with 19 bases sitting between them. The CDR3 region has the DNA TGCAGTGCGCCGGGACTTGGACGGGGGGATACGCAGTATTTT. Amino acids: CSAPGLGRGDTQYF.

This chain connects TRBV7-9 to TRBJ2-2; D might be TRBD2 (5 bases). Trimming shortened V by 1 base and J by 2 bases, and 11 bases separated the two germline ends. Germline CDR1 SEHNR, CDR2 FQNEAQ (reference sequence). This CDR3 comprises 16 residues. CDR3 nucleotide sequence: TGTGCCAGCAGCTTAGTCCGGGGAATCAACACCGGGGAGCTGTTTTTT. Translation: CASSLVRGINTGELFF.

This rearrangement joins TRBV19 to TRBJ2-7, with 10 bases matching TRBD1. The CDR3 loop spans 15 amino acids. Trimming took 1 base from V and 3 from J; bases not matched to a gene: 3. Germline assignment: CDR1 LNHDA and CDR2 SQIVND (reference sequence). CDR3 loop: CASSIAGTGVYEQYF. CDR3 nucleotides: TGTGCCAGTAGTATAGCCGGGACAGGGGTCTACGAGCAGTACTTC.